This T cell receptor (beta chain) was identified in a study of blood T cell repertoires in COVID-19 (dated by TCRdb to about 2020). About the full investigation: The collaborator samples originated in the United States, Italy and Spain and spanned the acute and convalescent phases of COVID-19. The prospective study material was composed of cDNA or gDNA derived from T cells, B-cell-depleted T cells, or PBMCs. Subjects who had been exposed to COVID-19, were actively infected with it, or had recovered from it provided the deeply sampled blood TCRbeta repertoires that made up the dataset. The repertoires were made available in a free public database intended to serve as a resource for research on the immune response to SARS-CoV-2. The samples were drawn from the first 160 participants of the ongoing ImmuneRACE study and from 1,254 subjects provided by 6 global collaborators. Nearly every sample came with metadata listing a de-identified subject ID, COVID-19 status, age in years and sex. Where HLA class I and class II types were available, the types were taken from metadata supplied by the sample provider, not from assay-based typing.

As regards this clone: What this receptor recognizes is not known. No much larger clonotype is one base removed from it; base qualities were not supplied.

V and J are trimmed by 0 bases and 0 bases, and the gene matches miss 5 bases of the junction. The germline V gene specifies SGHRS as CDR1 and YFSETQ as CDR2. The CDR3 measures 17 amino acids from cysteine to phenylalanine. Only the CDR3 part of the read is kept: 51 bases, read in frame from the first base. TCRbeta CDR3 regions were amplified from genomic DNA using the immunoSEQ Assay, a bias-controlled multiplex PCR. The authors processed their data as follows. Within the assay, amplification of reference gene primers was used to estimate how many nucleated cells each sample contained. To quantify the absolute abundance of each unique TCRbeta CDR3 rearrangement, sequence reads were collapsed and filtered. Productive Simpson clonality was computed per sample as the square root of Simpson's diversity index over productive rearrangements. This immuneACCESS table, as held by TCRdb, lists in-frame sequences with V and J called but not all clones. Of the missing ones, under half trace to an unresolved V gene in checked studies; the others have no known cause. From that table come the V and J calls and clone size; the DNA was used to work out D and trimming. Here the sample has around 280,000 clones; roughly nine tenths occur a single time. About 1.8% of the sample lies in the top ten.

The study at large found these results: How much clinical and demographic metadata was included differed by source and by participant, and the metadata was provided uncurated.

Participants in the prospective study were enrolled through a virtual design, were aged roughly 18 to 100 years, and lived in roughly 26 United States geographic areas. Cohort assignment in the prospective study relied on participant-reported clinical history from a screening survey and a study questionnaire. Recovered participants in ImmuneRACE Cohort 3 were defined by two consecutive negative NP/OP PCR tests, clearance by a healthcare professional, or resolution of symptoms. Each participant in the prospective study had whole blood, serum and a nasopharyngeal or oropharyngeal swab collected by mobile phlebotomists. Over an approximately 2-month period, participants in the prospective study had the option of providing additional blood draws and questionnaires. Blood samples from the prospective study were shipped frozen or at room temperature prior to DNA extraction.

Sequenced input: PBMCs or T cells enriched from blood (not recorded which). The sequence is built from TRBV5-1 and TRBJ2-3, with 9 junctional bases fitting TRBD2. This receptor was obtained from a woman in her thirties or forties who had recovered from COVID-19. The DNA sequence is TGCGCCAGCAGCTTGGGTAGCGGGGGTTATAGCACAGATACGCAGTATTTT. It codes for CASSLGSGGYSTDTQYF.